The present TCR beta chain was sequenced within a study of blood T cell repertoires in COVID-19. Per the authors' pipeline: For nucleated cells, counts were estimated from reference gene primer amplification. The assay was immunoSEQ multiplex PCR, and TCRdb's table has in-frame clones only and misses some. V and J calls and clone size follow that table, whereas D and trimming were derived from the DNA. The table includes under 60,000 clones, roughly 85% detected once. The source is a human donor in a cohort sampled during active COVID-19. The source material was peripheral blood.

The CDR3 region is CASSRPTRSNTEAFF. CDR3 DNA: TGTGCCAGCAGCCGTCCGACACGCTCGAACACTGAAGCTTTCTTT. The V and J genes are TRBV16 and TRBJ1-1; D remains ambiguous. Germline-derived CDR1 and CDR2 are KGHSY and FQNENV. This CDR3 has 15 amino acids. Deletions cut 4 bases from V and 1 base from J, with 13 bases between.